The 20 T cell receptor beta chains below were found in one sample sequenced in a study of monozygotic twins with inflammatory bowel disease. With the 5' RACE reads reprocessed, TCRdb shows one record per CDR3 protein and no DNA. Its clone listing holds 150,000 to 200,000 distinct CDR3 sequences. Sequenced sample: blood. These receptors originate from a human donor with ulcerative colitis or Crohn's disease, or a healthy co-twin of an affected twin (not recorded which).

The chain carries TRBV14 and TRBJ2-7; TCRdb returns TRBD2, unconfirmable since there is no DNA. Germline loops: CDR1 SGHDN, CDR2 FVKESK. The CDR3 covers 15 residues. The CDR3 loop is CASSQGTSGRYEQYF.

The CDR3 protein is CTSSQDTTASTDTQYF. The genes are TRBV1 and TRBJ2-3. TRBV1 is labeled a pseudogene. This CDR3 contains 16 residues.

This chain connects TRBV7-2 to TRBJ1-4; TCRdb returns TRBD1, unconfirmable since there is no DNA. The CDR3 covers 14 residues. Germline values: CDR1 SGHTA, CDR2 FQGNSA. This CDR3 reads CASSLGQGAEKLFF.

The chain couples TRBV20-1 to TRBJ1-5; TCRdb proposes TRBD1, but this gene call is untestable without DNA. The CDR3 spans 14 residues. Germline V gives CDR1 DFQATT, CDR2 SNEGSKA (reference sequence). The CDR3: CSARDPGGHQPQHF.

The gene calls are TRBV30 and TRBJ2-3. CDR1 is GTSNPN, CDR2 SVGIG, per germline (reference sequence). CDR3 size: 15 residues. The CDR3 loop is CAWSVQVGATDTQYF.

This rearrangement joins TRBV5-1 to TRBJ1-4; TCRdb proposes TRBD1, but this gene call is untestable without DNA. CDR1 and CDR2 (germline): SGHRS, YFSETQ. This CDR3 contains 15 residues. CDR3 sequence: CASSSLGGSREKLFF. The whole variable domain, remainder taken from reference TRBV5-1 and TRBJ1-4, is KAGVTQTPRYLIKTRGQQVTLSCSPISGHRSVSWYQQTPGQGLQFLFEYFSETQRNKGNFPGRFSGRQFSNSRSEMNVSTLELGDSALYLCASSSLGGSREKLFFGSGTQLSVL.

The rearrangement uses TRBV4-2 and TRBJ2-7; checking the TCRdb D call of TRBD2 is not possible without DNA. CDR3 length equals 18 residues. The V gene's germline CDR1 is LGHNA and CDR2 YNFKEQ. The CDR3 loop reads CASSQERLAGRSPYEQYF.

This rearrangement joins TRBV20-1 to TRBJ2-2. CDR1 and CDR2 (germline): DFQATT, SNEGSKA (reference sequence). The CDR3 runs 17 residues. Here the CDR3 reads CSARDLQRSSNTGELFF.

The chain joins TRBV6-5 to TRBJ2-1; TCRdb selects TRBD1, and the lack of DNA leaves this call unchecked. The length of the CDR3 is 16 residues. Germline V gene data show CDR1 as MNHEY and CDR2 as SVGAGI. CDR3 protein: CASSSGQGEKVNEQFF.

The rearrangement links TRBV20-1 to TRBJ1-5; no DNA is available, so the TRBD1 call from TCRdb remains unchecked. Germline CDR1 reads DFQATT; CDR2 reads SNEGSKA (reference sequence). The CDR3 spans 15 residues. This CDR3 is CSASPPTGGNQPQHF.

The V call is TRBV20-1, the J call TRBJ2-2; as DNA is missing, the TRBD2 call by TCRdb cannot be tested. CDR1 and CDR2 (germline): DFQATT, SNEGSKA (reference sequence). The CDR3 runs 14 residues. The CDR3 reads CSALLAGASGELFF.

This chain joins TRBV30 and TRBJ1-2. The germline CDR1 and CDR2 sequences are GTSNPN and SVGIG (reference sequence). The CDR3 loop spans 12 amino acids. The CDR3 protein is CAWSPNSYGYTF.

The J gene is TRBJ2-3, the V gene TRBV21-1; the D call of TRBD1 rests on TCRdb alone, since no DNA is present to check it. TRBV21-1 is tagged as a pseudogene. CDR3 size: 20 residues. This CDR3 is CASSKAPRTGEGIRTDTQYF.

The V and J genes are TRBV7-3 and TRBJ2-1; absent DNA, TCRdb's TRBD1 call cannot be checked. Germline CDR1 SGHTA, CDR2 FQGTGA. CDR3 length equals 13 residues. The CDR3 reads CASSLTRGNEQFF.

V usage is TRBV5-4 and J usage is TRBJ2-6; without DNA, the TCRdb call of TRBD1 cannot be checked. Germline V lookup: CDR1 SGHNT, CDR2 YYREEE (reference sequence). The CDR3 spans 16 residues. The chain's CDR3 is CASSGTGSSGANVLTF.

The chain couples TRBV19 to TRBJ2-2. Germline CDR1 LNHDA, CDR2 SQIVND (reference sequence). This CDR3 region has 16 residues. This CDR3 is CASSIDRKLGPGELFF.

The V call is TRBV11-2, the J call TRBJ2-2; TCRdb gives TRBD1 as the D gene, but with no DNA this cannot be confirmed. In germline, CDR1 is SGHAT, CDR2 FQNNGV. The CDR3 sequence is 16 residues long. This CDR3 reads CASSLRQGRSTGELFF.

The chain links TRBV7-9 to TRBJ2-3; TCRdb returns TRBD1, unconfirmable since there is no DNA. The CDR3 spans 16 residues. From germline, CDR1 is SEHNR and CDR2 FQNEAQ (reference sequence). Here the CDR3 reads CASSHPIGTGTDTQYF.

This rearrangement joins TRBV27 to TRBJ1-1; TCRdb reports TRBD1, a call that lacks DNA to check it against. The germline V gene has CDR1 MNHEY and CDR2 SMNVEV (reference sequence). This CDR3 is 13 amino acids long. Here the CDR3 reads CASSSTGNTEAFF.

This chain joins TRBV9 and TRBJ2-1. The CDR3 contains 14 residues. Germline CDR1 reads SGDLS; CDR2 reads YYNGEE. This CDR3 is CASSVDTVNNEQFF.